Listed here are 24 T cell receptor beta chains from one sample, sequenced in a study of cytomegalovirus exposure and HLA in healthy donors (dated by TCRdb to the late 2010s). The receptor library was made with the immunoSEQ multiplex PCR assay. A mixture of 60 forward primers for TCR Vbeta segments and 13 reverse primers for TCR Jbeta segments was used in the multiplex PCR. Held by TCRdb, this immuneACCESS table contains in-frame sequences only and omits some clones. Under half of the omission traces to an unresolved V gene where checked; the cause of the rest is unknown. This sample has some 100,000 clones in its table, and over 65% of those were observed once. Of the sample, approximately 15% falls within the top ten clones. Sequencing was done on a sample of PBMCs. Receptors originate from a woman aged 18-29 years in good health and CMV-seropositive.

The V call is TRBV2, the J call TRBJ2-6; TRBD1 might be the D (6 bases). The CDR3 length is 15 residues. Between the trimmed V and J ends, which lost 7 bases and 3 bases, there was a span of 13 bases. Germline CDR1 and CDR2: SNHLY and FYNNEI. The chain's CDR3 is CASKLSGVGANVLTF. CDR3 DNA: TGTGCCAGCAAGCTCTCAGGGGTTGGGGCCAACGTCCTGACTTTC.

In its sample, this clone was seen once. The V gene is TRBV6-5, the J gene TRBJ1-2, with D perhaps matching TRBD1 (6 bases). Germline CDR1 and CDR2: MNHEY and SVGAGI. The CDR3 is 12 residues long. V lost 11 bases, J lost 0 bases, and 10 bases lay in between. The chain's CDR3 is CALRTANYGYTF. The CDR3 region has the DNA TGTGCCCTTCGGACAGCTAACTATGGCTACACCTTC.

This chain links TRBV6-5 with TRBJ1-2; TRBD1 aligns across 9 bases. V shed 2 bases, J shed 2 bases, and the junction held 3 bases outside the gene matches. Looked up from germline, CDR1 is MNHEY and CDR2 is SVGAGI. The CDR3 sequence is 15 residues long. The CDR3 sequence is CASSYGGQGNYGYTF. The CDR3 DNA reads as TGTGCCAGCAGTTACGGTGGACAGGGGAACTATGGCTACACCTTC.

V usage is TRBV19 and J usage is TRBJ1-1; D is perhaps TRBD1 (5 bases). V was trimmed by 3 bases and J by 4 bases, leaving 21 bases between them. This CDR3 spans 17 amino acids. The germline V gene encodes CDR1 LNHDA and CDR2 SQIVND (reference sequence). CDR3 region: CASSIKDAGQRGTEAFF. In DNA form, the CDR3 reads TGTGCCAGTAGTATCAAGGACGCGGGGCAACGCGGCACTGAAGCTTTCTTT. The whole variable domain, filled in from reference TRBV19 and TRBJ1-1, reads DGGITQSPKYLFRKEGQNVTLSCEQNLNHDAMYWYRQDPGQGLRLIYYSQIVNDFQKGDIAEGYSVSREKKESFPLTVTSAQKNPTAFYLCASSIKDAGQRGTEAFFGQGTRLTVV.

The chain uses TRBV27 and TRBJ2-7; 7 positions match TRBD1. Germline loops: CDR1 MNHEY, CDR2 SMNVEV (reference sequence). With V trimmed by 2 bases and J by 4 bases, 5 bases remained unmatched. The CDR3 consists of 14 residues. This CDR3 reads CASSLEGALYEQYF. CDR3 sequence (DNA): TGTGCCAGCAGTTTAGAGGGGGCCCTATACGAGCAGTACTTC.

CDR3 sequence reads: CASSVGTDNQPQHF. The CDR3, as DNA: TGTGCCAGCAGCGTTGGGACAGACAATCAGCCCCAGCATTTT. V usage is TRBV9 and J usage is TRBJ1-5; 7 nucleotides line up with TRBD1. Germline values: CDR1 SGDLS, CDR2 YYNGEE. The CDR3 runs 14 residues. J was trimmed by 3 bases and V by 2 bases; bases with no gene match: 2. Together with reference TRBV9 and TRBJ1-5, the CDR3 gives the full variable domain: DSGVTQTPKHLITATGQRVTLRCSPRSGDLSVYWYQQSLDQGLQFLIQYYNGEERAKGNILERFSAQQFPDLHSELNLSSLELGDSALYFCASSVGTDNQPQHFGDGTRLSIL.

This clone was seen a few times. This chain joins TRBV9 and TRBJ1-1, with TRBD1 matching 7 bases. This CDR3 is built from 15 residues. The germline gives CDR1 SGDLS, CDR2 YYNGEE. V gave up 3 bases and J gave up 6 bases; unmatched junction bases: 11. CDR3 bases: TGTGCCAGCAGCGAGGGGGGCGGGCAGGGGGCTGAAGCTTTCTTT. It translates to CASSEGGGQGAEAFF.

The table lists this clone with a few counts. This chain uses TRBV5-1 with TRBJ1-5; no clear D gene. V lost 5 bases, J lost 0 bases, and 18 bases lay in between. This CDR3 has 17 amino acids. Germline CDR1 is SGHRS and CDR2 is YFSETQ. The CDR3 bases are TGCGCCAGCAGTCCTGGACTGCTACCTTATAGCAATCAGCCCCAGCATTTT. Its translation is CASSPGLLPYSNQPQHF.

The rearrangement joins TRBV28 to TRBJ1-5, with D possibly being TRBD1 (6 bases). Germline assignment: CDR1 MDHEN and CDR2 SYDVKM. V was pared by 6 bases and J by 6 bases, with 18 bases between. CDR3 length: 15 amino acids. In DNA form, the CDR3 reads TGTGCCAGCAGCGGGGTACAGGGTAGGCTTCAGCCCCAGCATTTT. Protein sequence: CASSGVQGRLQPQHF. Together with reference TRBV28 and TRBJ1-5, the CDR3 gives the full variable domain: DVKVTQSSRYLVKRTGEKVFLECVQDMDHENMFWYRQDPGLGLRLIYFSYDVKMKEKGDIPEGYSVSREKKERFSLILESASTNQTSMYLCASSGVQGRLQPQHFGDGTRLSIL.

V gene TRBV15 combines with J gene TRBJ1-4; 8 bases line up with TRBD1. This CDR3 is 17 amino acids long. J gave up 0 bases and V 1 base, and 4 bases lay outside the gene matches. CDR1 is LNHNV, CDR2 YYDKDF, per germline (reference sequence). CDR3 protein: CATSRGQGPSTNEKLFF. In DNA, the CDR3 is TGTGCCACCAGCAGAGGACAGGGGCCTTCAACTAATGAAAAACTGTTTTTT.

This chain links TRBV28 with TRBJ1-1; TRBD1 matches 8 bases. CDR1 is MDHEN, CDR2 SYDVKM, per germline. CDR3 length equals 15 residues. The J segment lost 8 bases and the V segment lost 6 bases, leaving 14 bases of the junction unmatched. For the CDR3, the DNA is TGTGCCAGCAGCTTGGACAGGGAGCGGTCCCGAGAAGCTTTCTTT. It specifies CASSLDRERSREAFF.

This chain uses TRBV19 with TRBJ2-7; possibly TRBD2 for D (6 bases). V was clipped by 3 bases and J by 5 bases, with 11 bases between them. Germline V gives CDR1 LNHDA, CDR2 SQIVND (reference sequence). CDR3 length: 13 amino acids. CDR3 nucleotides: TGTGCCAGTAGTATTATTGGGGGGAACGAGCAGTACTTC. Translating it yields CASSIIGGNEQYF.

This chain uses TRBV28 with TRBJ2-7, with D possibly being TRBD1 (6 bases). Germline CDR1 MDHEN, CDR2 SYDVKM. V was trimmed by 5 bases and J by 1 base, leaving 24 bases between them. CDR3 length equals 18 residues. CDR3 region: CASSPIGRQGPVSYEQYF. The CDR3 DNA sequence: TGTGCCAGCAGTCCTATTGGTCGTCAGGGGCCGGTATCCTACGAGCAGTACTTC. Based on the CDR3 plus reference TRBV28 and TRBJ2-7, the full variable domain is DVKVTQSSRYLVKRTGEKVFLECVQDMDHENMFWYRQDPGLGLRLIYFSYDVKMKEKGDIPEGYSVSREKKERFSLILESASTNQTSMYLCASSPIGRQGPVSYEQYFGPGTRLTVT.

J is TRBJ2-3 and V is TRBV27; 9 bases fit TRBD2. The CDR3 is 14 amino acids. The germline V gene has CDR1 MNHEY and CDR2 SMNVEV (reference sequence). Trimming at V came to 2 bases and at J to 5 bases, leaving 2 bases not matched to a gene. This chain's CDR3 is CASSLRGRVDTQYF. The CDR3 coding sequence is TGTGCCAGCAGTTTACGCGGGAGGGTAGATACGCAGTATTTT.

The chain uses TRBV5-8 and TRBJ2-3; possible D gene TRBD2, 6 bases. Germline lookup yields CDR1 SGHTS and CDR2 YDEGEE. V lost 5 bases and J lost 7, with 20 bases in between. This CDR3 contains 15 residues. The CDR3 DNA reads TGTGCCAGCAGGGAGGGATGGACCTTGCCGAATACGCAGTATTTT. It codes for CASREGWTLPNTQYF.

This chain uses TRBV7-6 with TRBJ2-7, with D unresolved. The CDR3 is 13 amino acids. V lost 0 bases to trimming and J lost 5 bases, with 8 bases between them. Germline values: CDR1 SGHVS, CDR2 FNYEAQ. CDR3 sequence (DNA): TGTGCCAGCAGCTTAGCCTTCCGGGACGAGCAGTACTTC. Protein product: CASSLAFRDEQYF.

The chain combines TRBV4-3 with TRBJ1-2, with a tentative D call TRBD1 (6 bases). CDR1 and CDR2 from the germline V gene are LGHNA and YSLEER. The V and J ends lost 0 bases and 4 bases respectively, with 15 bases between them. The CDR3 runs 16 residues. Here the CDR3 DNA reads TGCGCCAGCAGCCAAGATGTCCAGGGGAGTAGCTATGGCTACACCTTC. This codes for CASSQDVQGSSYGYTF.

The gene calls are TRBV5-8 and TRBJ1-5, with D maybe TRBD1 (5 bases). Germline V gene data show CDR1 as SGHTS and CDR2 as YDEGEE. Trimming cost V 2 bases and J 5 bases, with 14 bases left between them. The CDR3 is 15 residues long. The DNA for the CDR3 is TGTGCCAGCAGCTTCCTGGGACTCAAGGATCAGCCCCAGCATTTT. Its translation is CASSFLGLKDQPQHF.

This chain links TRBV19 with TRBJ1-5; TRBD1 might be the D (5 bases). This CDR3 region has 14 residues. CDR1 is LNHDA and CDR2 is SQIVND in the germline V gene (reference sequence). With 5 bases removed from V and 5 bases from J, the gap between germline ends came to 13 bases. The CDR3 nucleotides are TGTGCCAGTAGTCCAGGGTTGGCCTATCAGCCCCAGCATTTT. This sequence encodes CASSPGLAYQPQHF.

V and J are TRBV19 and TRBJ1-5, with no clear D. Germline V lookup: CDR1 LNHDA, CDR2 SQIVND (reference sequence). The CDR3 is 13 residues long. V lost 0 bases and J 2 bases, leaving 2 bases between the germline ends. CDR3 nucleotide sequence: TGTGCCAGTAGTATAGACGGCAATCAGCCCCAGCATTTT. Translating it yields CASSIDGNQPQHF. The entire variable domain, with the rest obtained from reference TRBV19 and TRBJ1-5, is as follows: DGGITQSPKYLFRKEGQNVTLSCEQNLNHDAMYWYRQDPGQGLRLIYYSQIVNDFQKGDIAEGYSVSREKKESFPLTVTSAQKNPTAFYLCASSIDGNQPQHFGDGTRLSIL.

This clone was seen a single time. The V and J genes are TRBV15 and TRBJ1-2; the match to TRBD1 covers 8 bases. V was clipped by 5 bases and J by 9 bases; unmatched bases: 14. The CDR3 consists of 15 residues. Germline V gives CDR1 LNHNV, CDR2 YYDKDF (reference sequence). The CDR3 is CATSFPTGGSPSYTF. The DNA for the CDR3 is TGTGCCACCAGCTTCCCAACAGGGGGGTCACCGAGCTACACCTTC.

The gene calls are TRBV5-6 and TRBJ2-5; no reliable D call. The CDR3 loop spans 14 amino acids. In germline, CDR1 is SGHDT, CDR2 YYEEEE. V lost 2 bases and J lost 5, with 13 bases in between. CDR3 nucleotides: TGTGCCAGCAGCTTAGTAAGCGCGCGGGAGACCCAGTACTTC. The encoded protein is CASSLVSARETQYF.

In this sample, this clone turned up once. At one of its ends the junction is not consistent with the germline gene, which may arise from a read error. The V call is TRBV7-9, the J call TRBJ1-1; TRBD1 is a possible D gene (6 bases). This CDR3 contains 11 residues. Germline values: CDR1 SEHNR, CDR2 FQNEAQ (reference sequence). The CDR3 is CSSSLGGGAFF. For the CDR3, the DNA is TGTTCCAGCAGCTTAGGAGGGGGAGCTTTCTTT.

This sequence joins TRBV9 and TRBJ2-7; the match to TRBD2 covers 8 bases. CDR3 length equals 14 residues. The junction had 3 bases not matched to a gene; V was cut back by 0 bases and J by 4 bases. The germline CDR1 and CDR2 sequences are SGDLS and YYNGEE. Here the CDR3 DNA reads TGTGCCAGCAGCGTAGCAGCGGGAGAATACGAGCAGTACTTC. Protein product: CASSVAAGEYEQYF.